The clone carrying this TCR beta chain was observed once. The CDR3 length is 17 residues. Germline V gene data show CDR1 as SGHRS and CDR2 as YFSETQ. Trimming shortened V by 2 bases and J by 2 bases, and 18 bases separated the two germline ends. Sequenced by immunoSEQ multiplex PCR; TCRdb stores in-frame clones only, minus some. The sample carries 220,000 or so clones, about 90% recorded once. Enrollees, roughly 18 to 90 years old, lived in fewer than 25 US areas. These data come from a study of blood T cell repertoires in COVID-19. Study-wide context: PBMCs, B-cell-depleted T cells, or T cells were the source of the cDNA or gDNA that made up the material.

The chain links TRBV5-1 to TRBJ2-3; tentative D call: TRBD2 (7 bases). The clonotype originates from a man aged 25-40 years who had been exposed to COVID-19. Sequencing was carried out using PBMCs or T cells enriched from blood (not recorded which). The CDR3 is CASSLSGIGGLTDTQYF. Here the CDR3 DNA reads TGCGCCAGCAGCTTATCCGGAATCGGGGGGCTCACAGATACGCAGTATTTT.